This entry describes one T cell receptor (beta chain). In this sample, this clone turned up a few times. Its antigen remains undetermined. No base qualities exist here, and no much larger clone lies one base off it. The data originate from a study of CD8+ T cells in alopecia areata (dated by TCRdb to between 2017 and 2018). General notes on the study: Treated patients were enrolled in an open-label pilot trial of oral tofacitinib at 5 to 10 mg twice daily for moderate-to-severe alopecia areata. Biopsies were taken from tofacitinib-treated patients at baseline and at 4 and 24 weeks of treatment, and a later scalp biopsy was taken in several of the tofacitinib-treated patients. For the treated patients, the SALT score, which quantifies what percentage of scalp surface area is affected, served as the measure of disease severity. Amplification of TCRbeta CDR3 regions was done by immunoSEQ multiplex PCR using 35 Vbeta forward primers and 13 Jbeta reverse primers. RNA was extracted with the PAXgene miRNA kit for fixed scalp, the miRNeasy kit for PBMCs, and the RNeasy kit for mouse skin. Tofacitinib was given for 6 to 18 months, followed by 6 months of follow-up off drug to assess delayed response and recurrence. To study T cell clonal expansion in alopecia areata, the researchers applied high-throughput TCRbeta sequencing to both the C3H/HeJ mouse model and human patients. Human TCRbeta sequencing covered scalp tissue and sorted CD4+ and CD8+ peripheral blood T cells from patchy and totalis/universalis alopecia areata patients and healthy controls. Scalp clonality was compared among normal scalp (n=4), patchy alopecia areata scalp (n=8), and alopecia totalis/universalis scalp (n=8).

Library method: the immunoSEQ multiplex PCR assay. For TCR sequencing, RNA was extracted from every sample and reverse transcribed into cDNA to serve as template. SuperScript III was used for first-strand cDNA synthesis, primed with a 2:1 mix of oligo-dT and random hexamers. A synthetic immune receptor repertoire was used to measure amplification bias, and any remaining bias was corrected computationally. On the authors' methods: Raw reads were preprocessed for error removal, and CDR3 was defined according to IMGT conventions as running from the conserved cysteine to phenylalanine. To get clonality, Shannon entropy was normalized by log2 of the number of productive unique TCRs and the result was subtracted from 1. CD4 or CD8 identity of scalp clones was inferred by cross-referencing scalp TCRbeta sequences with sorted blood CD4 and CD8 repertoires. TCRdb obtained this table from immuneACCESS and retained in-frame rearrangements with V and J assigned. These tables miss some clones; where compared with another copy, unresolved V genes account for less than half of the shortfall, and the remainder is unexplained. That table is the source of V, J and clone size, and D and trimming were worked out from the DNA. Across this sample there are approximately 180,000 clones, with around 58% seen only once. In total, the top ten clones hold about a sixth of the sample.

Taken with the paper, the label for treatment or condition translates to: oral pan-JAK inhibitor, 5-10 mg twice daily. Peripheral blood and lesional scalp punch biopsies were obtained from patients with alopecia areata. PBMCs were separated by density centrifugation and stained for CD3, CD4 and CD8, after which CD4+ and CD8+ T cells were sorted on a FACSAria. Paper-wide results and their limitations: Tofacitinib significantly decreased scalp clonality and the number of expanded CD8+ clones among the top 100 scalp clones. Scalp TCR repertoire analysis is complicated because resident alphabeta T cells in normal human skin are also sequenced, whereas mouse skin is dominated by gammadelta T cells. Compared with normal scalp, lesional scalp had higher clonality and more expanded CD8+ clones, particularly in alopecia totalis/universalis, a pattern that suggests antigenic drive. During tofacitinib treatment, many expanded lesional clones remained in scalp and blood, and this persistence may partly explain relapse after treatment is stopped. Because the treated cohort was small and had only one nonresponder, larger studies are needed to examine links between baseline CD8+ expansion and response. Shared TCR sequences between patients were less evident than in mice, which may be partly attributable to HLA diversity in the patient population.

This receptor was identified in a human donor with alopecia areata. This specimen consisted of CD4+ T cells sorted from blood, obtained between weeks 55 and 65, from a patient treated with tofacitinib.

The CDR3 amino acid sequence is: CASRGVGKNTGELFF. At the DNA level, the sequence is TGTGCCAGCAGGGGGGTAGGAAAGAACACCGGGGAGCTGTTTTTT. The rearrangement combines TRBV6-5 with TRBJ2-2; the D gene is possibly TRBD1 or TRBD2, with 5 bases matching each. V gives up 6 bases and J gives up 1 base, and the segment between their germline ends measures 12 bases. The CDR3 covers 15 residues, taking in both the cysteine and the phenylalanine. Left in the record is the CDR3 DNA by itself, 45 bases read in frame from the first base. From a lookup of the germline V gene, CDR1 and CDR2 are MNHEY and SVGAGI.